This TCR beta chain was documented in a study of Graves' ophthalmopathy and Graves' hyperthyroidism. This clonotype showed up just a few times. The V gene's germline CDR1 is DFQATT and CDR2 SNEGSKA (reference sequence). There are 14 residues in the CDR3. J gave up 5 bases and V 5 bases, and 7 bases lay outside the gene matches. RNA transcripts served as template for amplifying TCR beta CDR3 sequences. Second-round multiplex PCR came after a first-round RT-PCR that employed HTBI primers. TCRdb fed the multiplex PCR reads into MiXCR, producing one record per CDR3 protein. The sample records under 800,000 distinct CDR3 sequences, 20% to 25% being singletons.

This sequence joins TRBV20-1 and TRBJ1-1; TRBD1 matches 11 bases. The specimen sequenced was peripheral blood. The clonotype was recovered from a woman younger than 30 with stable Graves' hyperthyroidism. Some clones in this sample may be carry-over from other donors' samples. The CDR3 region is CSASQGQGGTEAFF. The CDR3 nucleotides are TGCAGTGCTTCGCAGGGACAGGGGGGGACTGAAGCTTTCTTT.